The 22 T cell receptor beta chains in this list originate from one sample, sequenced in a study of blood T cells in healthy people across ages. It was with a sample-barcoded 5' primer and a J-beta primer mix that a second PCR of roughly 7 to 12 cycles was run. TCRdb redid the calling of the 5' RACE reads with MiXCR, one entry per CDR3 protein. The sample consists of hundreds of thousands of distinct CDR3 sequences, about 21% of them appearing once. The specimen sequenced was blood. The source is a man aged 65 to 85 in good health.

This clonotype turned up a few times. In DNA, the CDR3 is TGTGCCAGCAGTCCTACTAGCGGCCTAGCCAAAAACATTCAGTACTTC. Amino acid sequence: CASSPTSGLAKNIQYF. The chain combines TRBV28 with TRBJ2-4; the match to TRBD2 covers 8 bases. Losses at the gene ends were 5 bases for V and 0 bases for J; bases not matched to a gene: 6. CDR1 and CDR2 (germline): MDHEN, SYDVKM. The CDR3 loop spans 16 amino acids.

In its sample, this clonotype was seen many times. This chain's CDR3 is CSATTSGQETQYF. DNA for the CDR3: TGCAGTGCCACCACTAGCGGGCAAGAGACCCAGTACTTC. The chain has TRBV20-1 and TRBJ2-5, with TRBD2 matching 9 bases. Per the germline V gene, CDR1 is DFQATT and CDR2 is SNEGSKA (reference sequence). The trim removed 6 bases at V and 2 bases at J, leaving 4 bases unmatched. CDR3 length: 13 residues.

This clonotype was seen only once. The chain links TRBV12-3 or TRBV12-4 to TRBJ2-1; a possible D gene is TRBD2 (7 bases). Trimming took 5 bases from V and 2 from J, leaving 16 bases between them. The CDR3 has 16 residues. This chain's CDR3 is CASSPTKGGTYNEQFF. CDR3 bases: TGTGCCAGCAGTCCCACTAAGGGGGGGACCTACAATGAGCAGTTCTTC.

This chain uses TRBV28 with TRBJ2-5; D possibly uses TRBD1 or TRBD2 (5 bases each). The length of the CDR3 is 16 residues. V lost 3 bases to trimming and J lost 5 bases, with 19 bases between them. Germline values: CDR1 MDHEN, CDR2 SYDVKM. CDR3 in DNA: TGTGCCAGCAGTTTGTCTGGTAAGGGGACGTTGGAGACCCAGTACTTC. This translates into CASSLSGKGTLETQYF.

This clonotype was detected ten times or more. The J gene is TRBJ2-7, the V gene TRBV5-1; D tentatively reads TRBD1 or TRBD2 (7 bases each). The CDR3 runs 15 residues. Trimming removed 3 bases from V and 6 bases from J, with 19 bases in between. Germline lookup yields CDR1 SGHRS and CDR2 YFSETQ. The CDR3: CASSSHGGTESEQYF. The CDR3 DNA is TGCGCCAGCAGCTCCCACGGGGGGACAGAAAGCGAGCAGTACTTC.

This clonotype has ten or more counts. This chain links TRBV20-1 with TRBJ2-2, with 8 bases matching TRBD2. The CDR3 covers 17 residues. After removal of 0 bases from V and 2 bases from J, the junction contained 8 bases not matched to a gene. The germline V gene encodes CDR1 DFQATT and CDR2 SNEGSKA (reference sequence). The CDR3 reads CSARDPLTSGNTGELFF. The CDR3 region has the DNA TGCAGTGCTAGAGATCCCCTAACTAGCGGCAACACCGGGGAGCTGTTTTTT.

Details on this clonotype: A much larger clone lies a single base off, so this may be a read error. The gene calls are TRBV28 and TRBJ2-5; tentatively, D is TRBD2 (6 bases). The V gene lost 8 bases and the J gene lost 11 bases, with 21 bases spanning the gap. CDR3 length: 13 residues. CDR1 and CDR2 from the germline V gene are MDHEN and SYDVKM. CDR3 nucleotides: TGTGCCAGCGGTATTAATCCCCCTCGGGAGCAGTACTTC. Protein: CASGINPPREQYF.

This clonotype was seen a few times. The V and J genes are TRBV4-1 and TRBJ2-3; D perhaps matches TRBD1 (5 bases). The length of the CDR3 is 14 residues. V was pared by 3 bases and J by 4 bases, with 11 bases between. CDR1 is MGHRA and CDR2 is YSYEKL in the germline V gene. The CDR3 loop is CASSQGRPPDTQYF. The CDR3, as DNA: TGCGCCAGCAGCCAGGGGCGGCCCCCAGATACGCAGTATTTT.

The chain joins TRBV3-1 to TRBJ2-3; D is uncertain. V was shortened by 3 bases and J by 4 bases, with 5 bases between the two germline ends. CDR3 length equals 12 residues. Germline V lookup: CDR1 LGHDT, CDR2 YNNKEL (reference sequence). The CDR3 DNA sequence: TGTGCCAGCAGCCACGGAGCAGATACGCAGTATTTT. Protein sequence: CASSHGADTQYF.

This clonotype was observed at least ten times. The chain recombines TRBV7-9 with TRBJ1-5, with 8 bases identical to TRBD1. V shed 3 bases and J 0 bases; nucleotides not matched to a gene: 1. Looked up from germline, CDR1 is SEHNR and CDR2 is FQNEAQ (reference sequence). The CDR3 contains 15 residues. CDR3 DNA: TGTGCCAGCAGCTTGACAGGGGATAGCAATCAGCCCCAGCATTTT. It yields the protein CASSLTGDSNQPQHF.

This clonotype appeared many times. The V and J genes are TRBV6-6 and TRBJ2-7, with a weak D call TRBD2 (6 bases). Trimming removed 0 bases at V and 1 base at J, with 10 bases between. The germline CDR1 and CDR2 sequences are MNHNY and SVGAGI (reference sequence). The CDR3 contains 15 residues. CDR3 DNA: TGTGCCAGCAGTTACTCGATCGGGAGTTCCTACGAGCAGTACTTC. Amino acids: CASSYSIGSSYEQYF.

The gene calls are TRBV6-2 or TRBV6-3 and TRBJ2-3, with D possibly TRBD2 on 6 matching bases. Germline V gene sequence: CDR1 MNHEY, CDR2 SVGEGT. This CDR3 contains 14 residues. V was clipped by 6 bases and J by 2 bases, with 12 bases between them. The CDR3 reads CASRMGGVTDTQYF. CDR3 DNA sequence: TGTGCCAGCAGGATGGGAGGCGTCACAGATACGCAGTATTTT.

The gene calls are TRBV10-3 and TRBJ1-3; no definite D call. V was cut by 0 bases and J by 0 bases, with 6 bases left in between. The CDR3 length is 15 residues. Germline loops: CDR1 ENHRY, CDR2 SYGVKD. The chain's CDR3 is CAISESSLSGNTIYF. The CDR3 DNA sequence: TGTGCCATCAGTGAGTCGAGCCTCTCTGGAAACACCATATATTTT.

There are a few counts of this clonotype. At one boundary the junction diverges from the germline segment, which might be a read error. The chain couples TRBV2 to TRBJ1-3; D uncertain. This CDR3 comprises 15 residues. In germline, CDR1 is SNHLY, CDR2 FYNNEI. CDR3 residues: CASSEGLNSGNTIYF. CDR3 nucleotides: TGTGCCAGCAGCGAAGGACTCAACTCTGGAAACACCATATATTTT.

This clonotype has at least ten counts. This chain connects TRBV12-3 or TRBV12-4 to TRBJ2-5, with D perhaps matching TRBD1 (5 bases). The CDR3 runs 13 residues. The V and J ends lost 6 bases and 4 bases respectively, with 12 bases between them. The CDR3 DNA is TGTGCCAGCAGCTTCCCAGGGCGAGAGACCCAGTACTTC. It specifies CASSFPGRETQYF.

This clonotype was observed a few times. The chain uses TRBV3-1 and TRBJ2-7; D is unclear. The CDR3 contains 14 residues. Trimming pared 2 bases from V and 4 bases from J, leaving 12 bases between. From germline, CDR1 is LGHDT and CDR2 YNNKEL (reference sequence). Here the CDR3 reads CASSQRPNGYEQYF. Written as DNA, the CDR3 is TGTGCCAGCAGCCAACGCCCTAACGGATACGAGCAGTACTTC.

This clonotype was seen more than once but under ten times. J is TRBJ2-7 and V is TRBV28; D call uncertain. Between the trimmed V and J ends, which lost 2 bases and 2 bases, there was a span of 10 bases. The CDR3 is 14 residues long. Per germline, CDR1 MDHEN and CDR2 SYDVKM. The CDR3 DNA reads as TGTGCCAGCAGTTTAGCGGACCGAACCTACGAGCAGTACTTC. Translation gives CASSLADRTYEQYF. The whole variable domain, remainder taken from reference TRBV28 and TRBJ2-7, is DVKVTQSSRYLVKRTGEKVFLECVQDMDHENMFWYRQDPGLGLRLIYFSYDVKMKEKGDIPEGYSVSREKKERFSLILESASTNQTSMYLCASSLADRTYEQYFGPGTRLTVT.

This sequence joins TRBV20-1 and TRBJ2-5, with TRBD2 identical over 12 bases. The J call is doubtful: the DNA matches TRBJ2-1 better. The CDR3 has 15 amino acids. Germline V gives CDR1 DFQATT, CDR2 SNEGSKA (reference sequence). The CDR3 region has the DNA TGCAGTGCGTATCCCGGGACTAGCGGGTCGAATGAGCAGTTCTTC. Translating it yields CSAYPGTSGSNEQFF.

This clonotype showed up many times. V gene TRBV6-1 combines with J gene TRBJ1-2, with 9 bases identical to TRBD1. Germline V gene lookup returns CDR1 MNHNS and CDR2 SASEGT. The CDR3 sequence is 14 residues long. The trim removed 1 base at V and 7 bases at J, leaving 4 bases unmatched. The CDR3 reads CASSEGDRGTGYTF. CDR3 nucleotides: TGTGCCAGCAGTGAAGGAGACAGGGGGACTGGCTACACCTTC.

This chain connects TRBV20-1 to TRBJ2-7; 8 nucleotides match TRBD2. The V segment lost 2 bases and the J segment 6 bases; nucleotides outside the gene matches: 6. Germline CDR1 and CDR2: DFQATT and SNEGSKA (reference sequence). The CDR3 is made up of 13 amino acids. The CDR3 reads CSARNGRAGEQYF. CDR3 DNA: TGCAGTGCTAGAAACGGGAGGGCCGGCGAGCAGTACTTC.

This chain joins TRBV4-3 and TRBJ1-6; D is ambiguous. Germline V gene data show CDR1 as LGHNA and CDR2 as YSLEER. With 0 bases removed from V and 9 bases from J, the gap between germline ends came to 9 bases. The CDR3 covers 14 residues. In nucleotides, the CDR3 is TGCGCCAGCAGCCAAGAGACAACGACTTCACCCCTCCACTTT. Translating gives CASSQETTTSPLHF.

This clonotype was detected a few times. J is TRBJ2-3 and V is TRBV5-1, with 10 bases aligning to TRBD2. Germline V gene data show CDR1 as SGHRS and CDR2 as YFSETQ. This CDR3 region has 17 residues. Trimming removed 7 bases from V and 0 bases from J; junction bases left unmatched: 11. DNA for the CDR3: TGCGCCAGCCGAGAGGTAGCGGGAGGCCATAGCACAGATACGCAGTATTTT. This translates into CASREVAGGHSTDTQYF.